The clone carrying this TCR beta chain was found a few times. The antigen is unknown. The data were obtained in a study of T cell clonotyping in hematopoietic cell transplantation. The study, taken as a whole, reports: Broader posttransplant TCR repertoire diversity was predicted by graft donor and pretransplant recipient Inverse Simpson Index values. At the given depth, recipient repertoires were over 95% de novo clonotypes. Pathologically expanded recipient clonotypes increased progressively from day 30 to day 180 as diversity fell.

Losses at the gene ends were 8 bases for V and 6 bases for J; bases not matched to a gene: 7. The germline gives CDR1 SQVTM, CDR2 ANQGSEA. This CDR3 has 12 residues. Recipients were bled about 28 days pretransplant and at posttransplant days 30, 100, 180. The data were produced by immunoSEQ multiplex PCR, yet TCRdb's version contains in-frame clones alone and is incomplete. This table holds a few thousand clones, over 85% found once. The source of this sequence is an older male patient who had an allogeneic stem cell transplant from an unrelated donor, so T cells may come from the graft donor. Some clones in this sample may be carry-over from other donors' samples. Sequencing was performed on peripheral blood mononuclear cells, taken 100 days after allogeneic stem cell transplant. V is TRBV29-1 and J is TRBJ2-7; 10 bases are shared with TRBD1. CDR3 protein: CSTGTGDSEQYF. CDR3 nucleotide sequence: TGCAGCACGGGGACAGGGGATTCCGAGCAGTACTTC.